This TCR beta chain was captured in a study of cytomegalovirus exposure and HLA in healthy donors. Primers for the PCR totalled 60 Vbeta and 13 Jbeta. Generated by immunoSEQ multiplex PCR, the TCRdb table keeps only in-frame clones and is missing some. The table lists 150,000 to 200,000 clones, around 62% of them singletons, with around 2.9% in the top ten. Germline loops: CDR1 SGHTA, CDR2 FQGNSA. This CDR3 is built from 14 residues. V was clipped by 3 bases and J by 1 base; unmatched bases: 2. The clonotype was recovered from a man aged 40-49 years in good health and CMV-seronegative. The chain employs TRBV7-2 and TRBJ1-1, with 7 bases aligning to TRBD1. The specimen was PBMCs. In DNA, the CDR3 is TGTGCCAGCAGCTTCACAGGGGAGAACACTGAAGCTTTCTTT. It codes for CASSFTGENTEAFF.